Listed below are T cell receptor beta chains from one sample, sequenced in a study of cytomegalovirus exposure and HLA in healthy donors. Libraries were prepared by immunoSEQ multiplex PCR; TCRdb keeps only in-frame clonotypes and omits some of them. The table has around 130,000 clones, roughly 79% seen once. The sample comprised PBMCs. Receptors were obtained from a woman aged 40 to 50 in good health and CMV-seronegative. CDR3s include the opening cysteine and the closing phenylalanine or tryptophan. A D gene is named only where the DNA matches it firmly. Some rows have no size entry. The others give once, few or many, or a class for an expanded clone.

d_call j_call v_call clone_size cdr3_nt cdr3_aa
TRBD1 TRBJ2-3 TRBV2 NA TGTGCCAGCAGCGAGGACAGGGTCCCACGGTATTTT CASSEDRVPRYF
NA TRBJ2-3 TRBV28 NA TGTGCCAGCAGTTTATTAGAGCCAGATACGCAGTATTTT CASSLLEPDTQYF
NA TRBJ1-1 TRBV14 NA TGTGCCAGCAGCCTATATGTTACTCGCGGACAGACAGAAGCTTTCTTT CASSLYVTRGQTEAFF
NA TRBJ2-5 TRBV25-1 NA TGTGCCAGCAGTGAATATTGGGTTAGGGACGGGAGAGAGACCCAGTACTTC CASSEYWVRDGRETQYF
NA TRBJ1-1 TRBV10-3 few TGTGCCATCATTGACGACAGCTCGAACACTGAAGCTTTCTTT CAIIDDSSNTEAFF
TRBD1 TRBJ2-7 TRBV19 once TGTGCCAGTAGTCCATCCGGGACAGTCGCCTACGAGCAGTACTTC CASSPSGTVAYEQYF
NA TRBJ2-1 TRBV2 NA TGTGCCAGCAACCCTCTGCTGATTTCGGGACAGTTCTTC CASNPLLISGQFF
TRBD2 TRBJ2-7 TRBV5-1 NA TGCGCCAGCAGCCCCGACAGCGCGGGAGGGTTCTACGAGCAGTACTTC CASSPDSAGGFYEQYF
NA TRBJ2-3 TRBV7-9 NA TGTGCCAGCAGCCAAGACTACTTCTCCACAGATACGCAGTATTTT CASSQDYFSTDTQYF
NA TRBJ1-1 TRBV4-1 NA TGCGCCAGCAGCCAAGGACACGGGGAAGGTACGCGAACCTCTGGATCAACTTTCTTT CASSQGHGEGTRTSGSTFF
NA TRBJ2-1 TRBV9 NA TGTGCCAGCAGCGTAGCAGGGGGGAGAGGCAATGAGCAGTTCTTC CASSVAGGRGNEQFF
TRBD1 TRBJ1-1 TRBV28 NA TGTGCCAGCACCACTTTCCGCAGGGGGCGAAAAGCTGATACTGAAGCTTTCTTT CASTTFRRGRKADTEAFF
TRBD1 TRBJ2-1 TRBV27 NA TGTGCCAGCAGTCCCCCCAAGACAGGGCCTCTCAGCTCCTACAATGAGCAGTTCTTC CASSPPKTGPLSSYNEQFF
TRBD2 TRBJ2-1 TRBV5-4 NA TGTGCCAGCAGCTTGGGACTAGCGGGAGGAGACAATGAGCAGTTCTTC CASSLGLAGGDNEQFF
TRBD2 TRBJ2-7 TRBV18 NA TGTGCCAGCTCACCCGTCGGGACTAGCGGTGCCCACGAGCAGTACTTC CASSPVGTSGAHEQYF
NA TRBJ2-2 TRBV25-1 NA TGTGCCAGCAGTGGGCCCTACCTAGAGGACACCGGGGAGCTGTTTTTT CASSGPYLEDTGELFF
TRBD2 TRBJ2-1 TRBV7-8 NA TGTGCCAGCAGCTTAGTTCTAGCGGGAGTGCACAATGAGCAGTTCTTC CASSLVLAGVHNEQFF
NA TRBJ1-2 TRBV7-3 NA TGTGCCAGCAGCTTATCCGGGGTCGGCTACACCTTC CASSLSGVGYTF
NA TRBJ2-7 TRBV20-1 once TGCAGTGCCACGGGAGAGTACGAGCAGTACTTC CSATGEYEQYF
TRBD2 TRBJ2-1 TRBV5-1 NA TGCGCCAGCAGCAGGGGACTAGCGGGGGCCCAGGCACGTGACAATGAGCAGTTCTTC CASSRGLAGAQARDNEQFF
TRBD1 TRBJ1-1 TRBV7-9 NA TGTGCCAGCAGCTTAGGGCGGGGACAGGGATCGAACACTGAAGCTTTCTTT CASSLGRGQGSNTEAFF
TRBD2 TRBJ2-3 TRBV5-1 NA TGCGCCAGCAGCTTGGGGACTAGCGGGGGATCTGATACGCAGTATTTT CASSLGTSGGSDTQYF
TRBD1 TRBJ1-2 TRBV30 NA TGTGCCTGGAGTAAGGGACAGGGTGATGGCTACACCTTC CAWSKGQGDGYTF
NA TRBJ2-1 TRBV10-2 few TGCGCCAGCAGTGTTTCGGGGGTTCCCTACAATGAGCAGTTCTTC CASSVSGVPYNEQFF
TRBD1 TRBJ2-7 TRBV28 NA TGTGCCAGCAGTACCGGGACAGCTAAATACGAGCAGTACTTC CASSTGTAKYEQYF
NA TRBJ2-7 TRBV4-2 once TGTGCCAGCAGCCAAGTCGCGGGCTCGGACTACGAGCAGTACTTC CASSQVAGSDYEQYF
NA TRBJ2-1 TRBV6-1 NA TGTGCCAGCAGTGATTGGGCTGAGCAGTTCTTC CASSDWAEQFF
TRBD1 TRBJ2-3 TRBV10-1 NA TGCGCCAGCAGCGAATACCGGGACAGGATCACAGATACGCAGTATTTT CASSEYRDRITDTQYF
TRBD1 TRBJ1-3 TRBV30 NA TGTGCCTGGACACCGACAGGGACTGGAAACACCATATATTTT CAWTPTGTGNTIYF
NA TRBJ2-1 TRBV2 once TGTGCCAGCAGTGAATATATCGGGGTTCTAGCGATGGAACCCTCCTACAATGAGCAGTTCTTC CASSEYIGVLAMEPSYNEQFF
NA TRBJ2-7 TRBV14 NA TGTGCCAGCAGCCGGAACCATGGCGGCTACGAGCAGTACTTC CASSRNHGGYEQYF
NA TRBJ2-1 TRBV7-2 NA TGTGCCAGCAGCTTAGCACATGTATCCAATGAGCAGTTCTTC CASSLAHVSNEQFF
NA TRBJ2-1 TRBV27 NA TGTGCCAGCAGTTTATTGTATTGGAGCAATGAGCAGTTCTTC CASSLLYWSNEQFF
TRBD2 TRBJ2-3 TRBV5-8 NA TGTGCCAGCAGCTTTCTAGCGGGGGGGCCAAGTACGCAGTATTTT CASSFLAGGPSTQYF
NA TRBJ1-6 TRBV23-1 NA TGCGCCAGCAGTCAACCAATTACAGGAAATTCACCCCTCCACTTT CASSQPITGNSPLHF
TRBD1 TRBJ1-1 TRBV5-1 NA TGCGCCAGCAGCATACAGGGGGATAACACTGAAGCTTTCTTT CASSIQGDNTEAFF
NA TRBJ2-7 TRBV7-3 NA TGTGCCAGCAGCGCCGGAGGGACTCCTTCCTACGAGCAGTACTTC CASSAGGTPSYEQYF
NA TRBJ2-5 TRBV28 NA TGTGCCAGCAGTTTTCATTCGGGGGTCCAAGAGACCCAGTACTTC CASSFHSGVQETQYF
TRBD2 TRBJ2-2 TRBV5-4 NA TGTGCCAGCAGCTTGGGGGTGGGAGGGGCGAGCACCGGGGAGCTGTTTTTT CASSLGVGGASTGELFF
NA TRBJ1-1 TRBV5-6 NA TGTGCCAGCAGCGAAAGTGCAGCTGAAGCTTTCTTT CASSESAAEAFF
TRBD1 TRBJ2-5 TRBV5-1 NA TGCGCCAGCAGCGAGCCAGGGGGTGAGCAGTACTTC CASSEPGGEQYF
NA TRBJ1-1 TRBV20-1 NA TGCAGGGGGACACTTAACACTGAAGCTTTCTTT CRGTLNTEAFF
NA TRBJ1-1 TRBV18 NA TGTGCCAGCTCGCCCGGGATAGACACTGAAGCTTTCTTT CASSPGIDTEAFF
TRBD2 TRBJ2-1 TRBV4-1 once TGCGCCAGCAGCCAAGGGACTAGTCCTACCTACAATGAGCAGTTCTTC CASSQGTSPTYNEQFF
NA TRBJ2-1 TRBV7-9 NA TGTGCCAGCAGCCCCCCCAGCTCGCGGGAGCAGTTCTTC CASSPPSSREQFF
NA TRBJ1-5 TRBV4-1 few TGCGCCAGCAGCCAAGCGGGTAAAAATCAGCCCCAGCATTTT CASSQAGKNQPQHF
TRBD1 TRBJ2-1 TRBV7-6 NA TGTGCCAGCAGCTCAAGACCGGGACAGGGTCCCAATGAGCAGTTCTTC CASSSRPGQGPNEQFF
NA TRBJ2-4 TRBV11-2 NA TGTGCCAGCAGCCCCCGATGGGGTTGGGGGGACGGAGCCAAAAACATTCAGTACTTC CASSPRWGWGDGAKNIQYF
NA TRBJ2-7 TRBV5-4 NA TGTGCCAGCAGCTTGGGGGCCGGGAGCTCCTACGAGCAGTACTTC CASSLGAGSSYEQYF
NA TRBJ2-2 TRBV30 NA TGTGCCTGGAGTGTAAGGTACAGCGCCCCCCGGGGCGGGGAGCTGTTTTTT CAWSVRYSAPRGGELFF
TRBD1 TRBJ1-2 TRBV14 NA TGTGCCAGCAGCCCTCGGGACAGAATCTATGGCTACACCTTC CASSPRDRIYGYTF
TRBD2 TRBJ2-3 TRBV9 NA TGTGCCAGCAGCGTAGGACTAGCGAGAAGGGATACGCAGTATTTT CASSVGLARRDTQYF
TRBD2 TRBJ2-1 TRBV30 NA TGTGCCTGGAGTCTAGGGTCTGTGACTAGCGGGGTTGAGCAGTTCTTC CAWSLGSVTSGVEQFF
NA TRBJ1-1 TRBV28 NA TGTGCCAGCAGTATACCACAGACGACGAACACTGAAGCTTTCTTT CASSIPQTTNTEAFF
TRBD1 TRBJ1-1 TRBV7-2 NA TGTGCCACAAAGGGGGCGCTGGGGACTGAAGCTTTCTTT CATKGALGTEAFF
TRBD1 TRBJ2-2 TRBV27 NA TGTGCCAGCAGTCCACTGAGGGGGACAGGGGGAAACGGGGAGCTGTTTTTT CASSPLRGTGGNGELFF
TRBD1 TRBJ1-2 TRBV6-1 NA TGTGCCAGCAGTGGCAATTCAGGGGGAACCTATGGCTACACCTTC CASSGNSGGTYGYTF
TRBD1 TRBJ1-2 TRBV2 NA TGTGCCAGCAGTGACCGGACAGGGGTCTCCGGCTACACCTTC CASSDRTGVSGYTF
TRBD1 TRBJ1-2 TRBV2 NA TGTGCCAGCAGGGGGACAGGGGGCAATTACGGCTACACCTTC CASRGTGGNYGYTF
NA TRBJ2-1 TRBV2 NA TGTGCCAGCAGTGAACCGGGTGAGCAGTTCTTC CASSEPGEQFF